These T cell receptor beta chains were read from a single sample in a study of T cells after posttransplantation cyclophosphamide. TCRdb's copy holds only in-frame clones and misses some; the assay was immunoSEQ multiplex PCR. The data show around 9,200 clones, 75% to 90% seen once. Sequenced material: memory CD4+ T cells sorted from PBMCs. All receptors come from a woman aged 55-69 years in good health, CMV-negative, and a related stem cell transplant donor. The CDR3 runs from the conserved cysteine through the conserved F or W. The D gene is left open where the match is weak. Where a row states a size, it is once, few, many or the class of an expanded clone; other rows omit it.

-	TRBJ2-5	TRBV7-6	11	-	TGTGCCAGCAGCTTCGGGGAGACCCAGTACTTC	CASSFGETQYF
-	TRBJ1-2	TRBV28	14	-	TGTGCCAGCAGTCTCCCGCAGGGGTTCGGAGGCTACACCTTC	CASSLPQGFGGYTF
-	TRBJ1-4	TRBV9	15	-	TGTGCCAGCAGCGTGGGAGGGACATCTAATGAAAAACTGTTTTTT	CASSVGGTSNEKLFF
-	TRBJ2-6	TRBV11-3	17	TRBD1	TGTGCCAGCAGCCGCGACAGGGGAAGCTCTGGGGCCAACGTCCTGACTTTC	CASSRDRGSSGANVLTF
few	TRBJ2-2	TRBV28	15	TRBD1	TGTGCCAGCAGAGAAGGGGGCTGGGAAACCGGGGAGCTGTTTTTT	CASREGGWETGELFF
-	TRBJ1-2	TRBV28	16	TRBD1	TGTGCCAGCAGTGGGACAGGGCAGGGGAGAACTTATGGCTACACCTTC	CASSGTGQGRTYGYTF
-	TRBJ2-2	TRBV5-1	16	TRBD2	TGCGCCAGCAGCTCACTAGCGGGAGCCCCAACCGGGGAGCTGTTTTTT	CASSSLAGAPTGELFF
few	TRBJ1-5	TRBV19	14	TRBD1	TGTGCCAGTAGTATTGGAACAGGGGGCAAGCCCCAGCATTTT	CASSIGTGGKPQHF
few	TRBJ2-2	TRBV4-1	16	-	TGCGCCAGCAGCCAAGATCGAGGGGGACACACCGGGGAGCTGTTTTTT	CASSQDRGGHTGELFF
-	TRBJ2-2	TRBV7-8	18	TRBD1	TGTGCCAGCAGCGAGACAGGGGTTTACGCAACGAACACCGGGGAGCTGTTTTTT	CASSETGVYATNTGELFF
-	TRBJ2-1	TRBV19	12	TRBD1	TGTGCCAGCCAGGGACAGGGAAATGAGCAGTTCTTC	CASQGQGNEQFF
few	TRBJ2-1	TRBV7-2	15	TRBD2	TGTGCCAGCAGCTTAGCCCGGACTAGTTCATATGAGCAGTTCTTC	CASSLARTSSYEQFF
-	TRBJ2-3	TRBV28	16	TRBD1	TGTGCCAGCAGTCCTTTCGGGACAGGATCCTCCAATACGCAGTATTTT	CASSPFGTGSSNTQYF
-	TRBJ2-1	TRBV28	15	TRBD1	TGTGCCAGCAGCCGGGCGGGACAGGGTCGTAATGAGCAGTTCTTC	CASSRAGQGRNEQFF
-	TRBJ1-4	TRBV29-1	15	TRBD1	TGCAGCGCTAGGGACAGGGCGGCAACTAATGAAAAACTGTTTTTT	CSARDRAATNEKLFF
-	TRBJ1-2	TRBV18	14	TRBD1	TGTGCCAGCTCACCACTGGGACAGGGTGGTGGCTACACCTTC	CASSPLGQGGGYTF
-	TRBJ2-1	TRBV29-1	12	-	TGCAGCGTTGAGACAGGTTACAATGAGCAGTTCTTC	CSVETGYNEQFF
few	TRBJ2-7	TRBV2	16	TRBD2	TGTGCCAGCACCTCCGGACTAGCGGGAGGGGGATACGAGCAGTACTTC	CASTSGLAGGGYEQYF
-	TRBJ2-5	TRBV5-1	13	-	TGCGCCAGCAGCTCGGGGGACCAAGAGACCCAGTACTTC	CASSSGDQETQYF
-	TRBJ2-5	TRBV29-1	11	-	TGCAGCGTTAGGGGGGGGGAGACCCAGTACTTC	CSVRGGETQYF
-	TRBJ2-3	TRBV9	16	TRBD1	TGTGCCAGCAGCTTCTGGGACAGGGGACGGTCAGATACGCAGTATTTT	CASSFWDRGRSDTQYF
once	TRBJ2-5	TRBV11-3	15	TRBD1	TGTGCCAGCAGCCGCGGCTCACAGGGGGGAGAGACCCAGTACTTC	CASSRGSQGGETQYF
-	TRBJ2-7	TRBV2	14	-	TGTGCCAGCAGTGAACAGGGTCCCTCCTACGAGCAGTACTTC	CASSEQGPSYEQYF
-	TRBJ2-1	TRBV11-3	15	-	TGTGCCAGCAGCTTAGATGGGGGACTTAACAATGAGCAGTTCTTC	CASSLDGGLNNEQFF
-	TRBJ2-2	TRBV13	17	-	TGTGCCAGCAGCTTTCAATCGGACACATCCGGCACCGGGGAGCTGTTTTTT	CASSFQSDTSGTGELFF
-	TRBJ2-2	TRBV19	15	TRBD2	TGTGCCAGTGTCGTAGCGGGGGGGGGCACCGGGGAGCTGTTTTTT	CASVVAGGGTGELFF
once	TRBJ2-5	TRBV7-8	14	-	TGTGCCAGCAGCTTAGGGGGGACACGAGAGACCCAGTACTTC	CASSLGGTRETQYF
-	TRBJ1-2	TRBV7-5	13	-	TGTGCCAGAAGCTCCAGACAGGGAGGAGGCTACACCTTC	CARSSRQGGGYTF
-	TRBJ2-1	TRBV5-4	16	-	TGTGCCAGCAGCTTGGTAAAGGGGGGGGGATACAATGAGCAGTTCTTC	CASSLVKGGGYNEQFF
-	TRBJ2-5	TRBV15	13	-	TGTGCCACCAGCAGAGATCCGGGAGAGACCCAGTACTTC	CATSRDPGETQYF
-	TRBJ1-3	TRBV9	16	-	TGTGCCAGCAGCATCGGACTTACTTACTCTGGAAACACCATATATTTT	CASSIGLTYSGNTIYF
-	TRBJ1-6	TRBV4-2	15	-	TGTGCCAGCAGCCATGGGGCACCCACGAATTCACCCCTCCACTTT	CASSHGAPTNSPLHF
-	TRBJ1-6	TRBV5-6	19	-	TGTGCCAGCAGCTTGGCCTATAGCCGACAGAACTCCTATAATTCACCCCTCCACTTT	CASSLAYSRQNSYNSPLHF
-	TRBJ1-1	TRBV6-6	16	TRBD1	TGTGCCAGCACCCCGGGACAGGGGGTTCGCTACACTGAAGCTTTCTTT	CASTPGQGVRYTEAFF
-	TRBJ1-1	TRBV19	14	-	TGTGCCAGTAGTACCCCTCCGGGGTCCACAGAAGCTTTCTTT	CASSTPPGSTEAFF
-	TRBJ1-6	TRBV7-3	15	-	TGTGCCAGCAGTCTCACCAGGGATTATAATTCACCCCTCCACTTT	CASSLTRDYNSPLHF
-	TRBJ2-2	TRBV19	15	TRBD1	TGTGCCAGTAGGTGGACAGGGGGAAACACCGGGGAGCTGTTTTTT	CASRWTGGNTGELFF
-	TRBJ1-2	TRBV6-6	13	-	TGTGCCAGCAGTTACAGAGGGTCTGGTGGCTACACCTTC	CASSYRGSGGYTF
-	TRBJ1-2	TRBV29-1	12	-	TGCAGCGTTTGGGGGGGGGCGCCGGGCTACACCTTC	CSVWGGAPGYTF
-	TRBJ2-1	TRBV2	15	TRBD2	TGTGCCAGCACTCACCGGACTAGCGGGACAAGTGAGCAGTTCTTC	CASTHRTSGTSEQFF
-	TRBJ2-1	TRBV18	11	-	TGTGCCAGCTCATCAGACAGAACGCAGTTCTTC	CASSSDRTQFF
once	TRBJ2-3	TRBV29-1	12	-	TGCAGCGTCGACCTAGCGACAGATACGCAGTATTTT	CSVDLATDTQYF
-	TRBJ2-2	TRBV5-6	12	-	TGTGCCAGCAGCTTGCGGGGTAGGGAGCTGTTTTTT	CASSLRGRELFF
-	TRBJ2-7	TRBV7-9	17	-	TGTGCCAGCAGCTTAGTTGGTATTTCAACTCGGGTCCACGAGCAGTACTTC	CASSLVGISTRVHEQYF
-	TRBJ1-5	TRBV19	15	-	TGTGCCGGGGGCTCAGGGGTTTGGAGCAATCAGCCCCAGCATTTT	CAGGSGVWSNQPQHF
-	TRBJ2-1	TRBV9	16	TRBD2	TGTGCCAGCAGTGAGCAGCGGGATCGGGCCTACAATGAGCAGTTCTTC	CASSEQRDRAYNEQFF
-	TRBJ2-1	TRBV27	15	-	TGTGCCAGCAGACCGGGACATAGTGGATTAGATGAGCAGTTCTTC	CASRPGHSGLDEQFF
-	TRBJ2-5	TRBV5-4	14	-	TGTGCCAGCAGCGGGACGCGGGGTTTGGAGACCCAGTACTTC	CASSGTRGLETQYF
-	TRBJ2-3	TRBV5-4	14	-	TGTGCCAGCAGCTTGTTGGGGGCGACAGATACGCAGTATTTT	CASSLLGATDTQYF
-	TRBJ2-1	TRBV28	11	-	TGTGCCAGCTCTCATGACAGGAGGCAGTTCTTC	CASSHDRRQFF
-	TRBJ2-1	TRBV7-8	15	TRBD2	TGTGCCAGCAGCGGGACTAGCGGGACGGACAATGAGCAGTTCTTC	CASSGTSGTDNEQFF
-	TRBJ1-6	TRBV7-3	15	-	TGTGCCAGCAGCTTAATTGGCGGTATTAGATCACCCCTCCACTTT	CASSLIGGIRSPLHF
-	TRBJ2-7	TRBV6-5	15	TRBD2	TGTGCCAGCAGTTACTCTCTTCTAGCGGGCGGTGAGCAGTACTTC	CASSYSLLAGGEQYF
-	TRBJ1-5	TRBV18	15	-	TGTGCCAGCTCACCACCGGGCAGGGGCAATCAGCCCCAGCATTTT	CASSPPGRGNQPQHF
-	TRBJ1-1	TRBV13	13	-	TGTGCCAGCAGCTTAGAACATGACACTGAAGCTTTCTTT	CASSLEHDTEAFF
-	TRBJ2-7	TRBV18	14	TRBD2	TGTGCCAGCTCTATTAGCGGGAGTAGGGACGAGCAGTACTTC	CASSISGSRDEQYF
-	TRBJ2-2	TRBV19	18	TRBD2	TGTGCCAGTAGGAGATGGAAGGATAGCGGGGCGAACACCGGGGAGCTGTTTTTT	CASRRWKDSGANTGELFF